This is a list of T cell receptor beta chains from one sample in a study of tumor and adjacent non-tumor tissue in lung cancer. Each CDR3 protein is one row after TCRdb ran MiXCR on the multiplex PCR reads. The profile shows under 95,000 distinct CDR3 sequences, roughly 80% of them singletons. The sequenced material came from distant non-tumor lung tissue. These TCRs come from a man aged 55 to 70 with non-small cell lung cancer. Both conserved end residues are part of each CDR3.

V: TRBV6-5; J: .; CDR3: CVSSCSGQGSQPQYF
V: TRBV4-2; J: TRBJ1-4; CDR3: CASSQSDRDREKLFF
V: TRBV5-1; J: TRBJ2-1; CDR3: CASSSSFDEQFF
V: TRBV20-1; J: TRBJ1-5; CDR3: CSDKIGAGQPQHF
V: TRBV5-1; J: TRBJ2-6; CDR3: CASKEVAGANVLTF
V: TRBV12-3/TRBV12-4; J: TRBJ2-7; CDR3: CASSAAGGRTEQYF
V: TRBV6-2/TRBV6-3; J: TRBJ2-1; CDR3: CASSYSGLEQFF
V: TRBV5-1; J: TRBJ1-1; CDR3: CASNSREDTEAIF
V: TRBV5-5; J: TRBJ2-7; CDR3: CASSLNRAHEQYF
V: TRBV6-5; J: .; CDR3: CASIAGRETQHF
V: TRBV4-2; J: TRBJ1-5; CDR3: CASSQEPGDSNQSQHF
V: TRBV20-1; J: TRBJ2-1; CDR3: CSADSAWGSWNKQFF
V: TRBV19; J: TRBJ1-3; CDR3: CATADRTGNTIYF
V: TRBV6-6; J: TRBJ2-1; CDR3: CASSSTSRPNNERFF
V: TRBV5-4; J: TRBJ2-7; CDR3: CASSLSLEVVGEHYF
V: TRBV4-3; J: TRBJ2-1; CDR3: CASSLLAGGDNKQFF
V: TRBV30; J: .; CDR3: CAWSVRGDQPQYF
V: TRBV11-2; J: TRBJ2-6; CDR3: CASNLVPKDRPSGAKVLTF
V: TRBV29-1; J: TRBJ1-1; CDR3: CSVGGGQDNTEAFF
V: TRBV4-1; J: TRBJ1-4; CDR3: CASSYSSTGNEKLFF
V: TRBV4-1; J: TRBJ1-2; CDR3: CASSPDSISSGYTF
V: TRBV6-5; J: TRBJ1-5; CDR3: CASSYLQGSKQSQHF
V: TRBV29-1; J: TRBJ2-2; CDR3: CSDGEDRATGELFF
V: TRBV12-3/TRBV12-4; J: TRBJ1-1; CDR3: CASNITRTGGMNTEAFF
V: TRBV12-3/TRBV12-4; J: TRBJ2-2; CDR3: CASSLIRTGEGTGELFF
V: TRBV7-9; J: TRBJ1-1; CDR3: CASSLRELRNTEAFF
V: TRBV11-2; J: TRBJ1-1; CDR3: CPSSLDPGAYSEAFF
V: TRBV6-5; J: TRBJ2-1; CDR3: CACSYDRSSYNEQFF
V: TRBV6-6; J: TRBJ2-1; CDR3: CARSYRNEQFF
V: TRBV30; J: TRBJ1-1; CDR3: CAWSVPPATEAFF
V: TRBV28; J: TRBJ1-3; CDR3: CASSTQNSGNTIYF
V: TRBV20-1; J: TRBJ2-2; CDR3: CSSRVSGGGSNTGELFF
V: TRBV6-5; J: TRBJ2-7; CDR3: CVSGNWGVTRYERYF
V: TRBV6-1; J: TRBJ1-3; CDR3: CACCTSRSTIYF
V: TRBV6-6; J: TRBJ2-5; CDR3: CASRTRGRGETQYF
V: TRBV19; J: TRBJ2-5; CDR3: CAISPLAGGLEAQYF
V: TRBV11-3; J: TRBJ2-5; CDR3: CASSLDPGARRGETQYF
V: TRBV20-1; J: TRBJ2-3; CDR3: CSARELDSSIDTQYF
V: TRBV20-1; J: TRBJ2-3; CDR3: CSAPPQGRGPTETQYF
V: TRBV12-3/TRBV12-4; J: .; CDR3: CASSLPCTQETQFF
V: TRBV7-6; J: TRBJ2-3; CDR3: CASSRGLRGGDTQYF
V: TRBV4-2; J: TRBJ1-1; CDR3: CANSQVGQLEKTKAFF
V: TRBV5-1; J: TRBJ1-4; CDR3: CASSFGTGNEKLFF
V: TRBV11-1; J: TRBJ2-2; CDR3: CSSSLGRRSTGELFF
V: TRBV6-1; J: TRBJ2-1; CDR3: CASSSDGLLSYNDQFF
V: TRBV19; J: TRBJ2-5; CDR3: CARSPLAGRLETQYF
V: TRBV7-3; J: TRBJ2-3; CDR3: CASNSRQGVGDTQYF
V: TRBV6-6; J: TRBJ2-2; CDR3: CTSSEIGELDAGELFF
V: TRBV6-1; J: TRBJ1-2; CDR3: CAILRRGEQGRYVYTF
V: TRBV11-1; J: TRBJ2-5; CDR3: CAGSSVTGGFYQETQYF
V: TRBV6-2/TRBV6-3; J: TRBJ2-1; CDR3: CASSYSLGAEGMSEQFF